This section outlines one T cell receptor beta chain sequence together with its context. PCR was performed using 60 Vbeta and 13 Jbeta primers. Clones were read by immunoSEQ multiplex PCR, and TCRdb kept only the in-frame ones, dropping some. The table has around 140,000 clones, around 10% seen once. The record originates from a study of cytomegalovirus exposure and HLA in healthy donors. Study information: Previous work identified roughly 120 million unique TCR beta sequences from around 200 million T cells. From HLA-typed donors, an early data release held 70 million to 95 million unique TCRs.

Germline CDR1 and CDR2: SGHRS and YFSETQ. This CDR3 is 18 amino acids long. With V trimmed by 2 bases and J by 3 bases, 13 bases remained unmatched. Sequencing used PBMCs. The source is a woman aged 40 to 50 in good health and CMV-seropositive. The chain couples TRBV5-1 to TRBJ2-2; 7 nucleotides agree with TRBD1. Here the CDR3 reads CASSFQGVVRGDTGELFF. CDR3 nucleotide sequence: TGCGCCAGCAGCTTCCAGGGGGTAGTACGTGGAGACACCGGGGAGCTGTTTTTT.